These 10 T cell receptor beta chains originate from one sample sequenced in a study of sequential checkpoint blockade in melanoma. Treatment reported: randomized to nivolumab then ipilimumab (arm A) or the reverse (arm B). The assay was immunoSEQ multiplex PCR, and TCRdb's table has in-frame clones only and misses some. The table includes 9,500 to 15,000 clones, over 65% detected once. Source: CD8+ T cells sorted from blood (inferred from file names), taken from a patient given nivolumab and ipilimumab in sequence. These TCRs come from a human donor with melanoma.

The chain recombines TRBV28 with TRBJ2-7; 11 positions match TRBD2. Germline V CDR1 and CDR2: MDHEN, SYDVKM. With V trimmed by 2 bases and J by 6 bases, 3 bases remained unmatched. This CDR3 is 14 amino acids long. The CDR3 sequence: CASSLKLAGGEQYF. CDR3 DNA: TGTGCCAGCAGTTTAAAGCTAGCGGGGGGCGAGCAGTACTTC.

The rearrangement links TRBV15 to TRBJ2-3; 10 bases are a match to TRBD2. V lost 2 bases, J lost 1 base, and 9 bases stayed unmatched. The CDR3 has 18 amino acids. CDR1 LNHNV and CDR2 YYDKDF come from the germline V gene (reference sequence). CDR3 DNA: TGTGCCACCAGCAGATCGGCGAGCGGGAGGGCGGGCACAGATACGCAGTATTTT. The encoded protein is CATSRSASGRAGTDTQYF.

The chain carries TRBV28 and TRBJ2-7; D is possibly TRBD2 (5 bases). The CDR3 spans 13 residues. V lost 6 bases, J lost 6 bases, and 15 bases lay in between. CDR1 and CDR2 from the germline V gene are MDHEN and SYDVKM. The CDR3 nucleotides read TGTGCCAGCAGCCCCGCGGGTGCGAGCGAGCAGTACTTC. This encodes CASSPAGASEQYF.

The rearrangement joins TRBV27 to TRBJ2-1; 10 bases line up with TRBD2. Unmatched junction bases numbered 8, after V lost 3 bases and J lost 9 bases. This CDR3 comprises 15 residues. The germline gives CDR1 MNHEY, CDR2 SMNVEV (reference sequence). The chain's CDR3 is CASSFGLAGVVEQFF. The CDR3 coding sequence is TGTGCCAGCAGTTTCGGTCTAGCGGGAGTAGTTGAGCAGTTCTTC.

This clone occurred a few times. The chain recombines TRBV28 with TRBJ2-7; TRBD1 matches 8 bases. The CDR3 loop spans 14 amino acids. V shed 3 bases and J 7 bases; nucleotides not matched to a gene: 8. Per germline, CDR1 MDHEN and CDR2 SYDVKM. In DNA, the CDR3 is TGTGCCAGCAGTTTTCGGACAGGGTCTGCGGAGCAGTACTTC. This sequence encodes CASSFRTGSAEQYF.

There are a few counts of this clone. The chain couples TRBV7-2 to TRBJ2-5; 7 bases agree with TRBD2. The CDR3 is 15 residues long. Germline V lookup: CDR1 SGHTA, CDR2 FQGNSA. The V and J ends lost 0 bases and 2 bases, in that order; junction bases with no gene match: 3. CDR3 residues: CASSLAGGEQETQYF. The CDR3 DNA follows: TGTGCCAGCAGCTTAGCGGGGGGGGAACAAGAGACCCAGTACTTC.

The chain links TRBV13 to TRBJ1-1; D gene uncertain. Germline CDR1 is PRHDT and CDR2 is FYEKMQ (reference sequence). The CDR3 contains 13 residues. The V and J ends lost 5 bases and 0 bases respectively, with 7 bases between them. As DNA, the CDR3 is TGTGCCAGCAGCGGGCAGATGAACACTGAAGCTTTCTTT. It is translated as CASSGQMNTEAFF.

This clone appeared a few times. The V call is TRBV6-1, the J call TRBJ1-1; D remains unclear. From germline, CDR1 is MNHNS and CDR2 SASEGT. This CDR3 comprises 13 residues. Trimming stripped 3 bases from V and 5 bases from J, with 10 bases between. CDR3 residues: CASSDGWRTEAFF. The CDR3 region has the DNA TGTGCCAGCAGTGACGGGTGGAGGACTGAAGCTTTCTTT.

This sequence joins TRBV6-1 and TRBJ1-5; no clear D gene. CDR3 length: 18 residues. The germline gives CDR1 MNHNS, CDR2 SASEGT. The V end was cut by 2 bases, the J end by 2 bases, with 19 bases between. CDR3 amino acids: CASSETPSIYLGNQPQHF. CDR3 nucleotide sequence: TGTGCCAGCAGTGAAACCCCCTCGATCTATCTCGGCAATCAGCCCCAGCATTTT.

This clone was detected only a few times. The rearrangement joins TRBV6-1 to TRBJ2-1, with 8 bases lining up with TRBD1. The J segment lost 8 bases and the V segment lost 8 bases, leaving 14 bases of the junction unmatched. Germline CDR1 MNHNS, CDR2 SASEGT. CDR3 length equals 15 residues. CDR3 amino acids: CASEGTGTGSDEQFF. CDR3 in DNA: TGTGCCAGCGAGGGTACCGGGACAGGTTCCGATGAGCAGTTCTTC.